These 22 T cell receptor beta chains came from one sample sequenced in a study of T cells in women clearing cervical HPV infection. The method was immunoSEQ multiplex PCR; TCRdb's version includes in-frame clones alone and lacks a portion of them. The sample has roughly 49,000 clones. Sequencing was performed on blood buffy coat. These receptors came from a woman between 18 and 69 years old with a cervical HPV16 infection that either progressed to CIN3+ or cleared (not recorded which).

On this clone itself: Read sequence stops 3 residues before the CDR3 end, and the germline J gene provides the missing end. The rearrangement links TRBV7-9 to TRBJ2-7; D unresolved. Trimming stripped 8 bases from V and 3 bases from J, with 8 bases between. Germline V lookup: CDR1 SEHNR, CDR2 FQNEAQ (reference sequence). The CDR3 spans 11 residues. This CDR3 reads CASGQSYEQYF. Incomplete CDR3 DNA: TGTGCCAGCGGGCAGAGCTACGAG.

Regarding this clone: The CDR3 end falls 3 residues outside the read, so it is completed with the germline J gene. The chain couples TRBV30 to TRBJ1-1; 7 bases are a match to TRBD1. J was trimmed by 0 bases and V by 4 bases; bases with no gene match: 14. The CDR3 runs to 17 residues. CDR1 is GTSNPN and CDR2 is SVGIG in the germline V gene (reference sequence). Here the CDR3 reads CAWKEGALDHLNTEAFF. CDR3 DNA (partial): TGTGCCTGGAAAGAGGGGGCCCTAGACCACCTGAACACTGAA.

About this clone: The read ends 3 residues early relative to the CDR3; the germline J gene fills the gap. The gene calls are TRBV19 and TRBJ2-3; 9 bases align to TRBD1. Germline CDR1 LNHDA, CDR2 SQIVND (reference sequence). The CDR3 length is 16 residues. The CDR3 reads CASSKDRGLRQETQYF. CDR3 DNA (partial): TGTGCCAGTAGTAAGGACAGGGGACTTCGCCAAGAGACG.

Here the CDR3 reads CASSIAAGYFNSPLHF. Incomplete CDR3 DNA: TGTGCCAGTAGTATAGCAGCGGGATACTTTAATTCACCC. This chain uses TRBV19 with TRBJ1-6; D uncertain. The CDR3 is cut off 3 residues early in the read; its end comes from the germline J gene. Between the trimmed V and J ends, which lost 1 base and 6 bases, there was a span of 13 bases. Germline V gene data show CDR1 as LNHDA and CDR2 as SQIVND (reference sequence). CDR3 size: 16 residues.

With regard to this clone: The missing CDR3 end, 3 residues past where the read stops, is filled in from the germline J gene. V is TRBV5-6 and J is TRBJ1-1, with 7 bases fitting TRBD1. V was pared by 6 bases and J by 0 bases, with 2 bases of the junction left unmatched. CDR1 is SGHDT and CDR2 is YYEEEE in the germline V gene. CDR3 length equals 13 residues. CDR3 protein: CASTTGLNTEAFF. CDR3 DNA (partial): TGTGCCAGCACGACAGGGCTGAACACTGAA.

A remark on this clone: The read ends 3 residues before the CDR3 terminus; that terminus is restored from the germline J gene. The chain uses TRBV9 and TRBJ1-1; TRBD1 might be the D (6 bases). Germline V gene data show CDR1 as SGDLS and CDR2 as YYNGEE. The CDR3 is 16 amino acids. Between the trimmed V and J ends, which lost 3 bases and 5 bases, there was a span of 20 bases. CDR3 DNA, as far as it was read: TGTGCCAGCAGCGGGTTCCGGGACATAGGAATAACTGAA. It translates to CASSGFRDIGITE. The whole CDR3 protein is CASSGFRDIGITEAFF.

Concerning this clone: The DNA ends 3 residues before the CDR3 does, and the rest of the CDR3 is filled in from the germline J gene. J is TRBJ2-2 and V is TRBV30; a weak D match, TRBD1 (6 bases). Germline V gene sequence: CDR1 GTSNPN, CDR2 SVGIG (reference sequence). The CDR3 runs to 16 residues. CDR3 bases read: TGTGCCTGGAGTGTAGACAGGTCCCCCTATAATTCACCG. This sequence encodes CAWSVDRSPYNSP. The full CDR3 protein reads CAWSVDRSPYNSPLFF.

With regard to this clone: The read finishes 3 residues shy of the CDR3 end, and the germline J gene is used to complete it. J is TRBJ2-2 and V is TRBV18; TRBD1 matches 9 bases. After removal of 6 bases from V and 3 bases from J, the junction contained 8 bases not matched to a gene. The CDR3 length is 16 residues. Germline V gene sequence: CDR1 KGHSH, CDR2 LQKENI. The CDR3 reads CASSKTRDRDTGELFF. The part of the CDR3 DNA that was read is TGTGCCAGCTCCAAAACCCGGGACAGGGACACCGGGGAG.

Comments on this clone: The read is 3 residues too short to cover the CDR3 end, so that end is filled in from the germline J gene. The V and J genes are TRBV2 and TRBJ1-5; tentatively, D is TRBD1 (6 bases). Per germline, CDR1 SNHLY and CDR2 FYNNEI. V was shortened by 6 bases and J by 5 bases, with 14 bases between the two germline ends. This CDR3 comprises 14 residues. The CDR3: CASSFRQADQPQHF. CDR3 DNA (partial): TGTGCCAGCAGCTTCCGACAGGCAGATCAGCCC.

To note about this clone: The read terminates 3 residues before the CDR3 end, so the remaining end is supplied by the germline J gene. This chain connects TRBV19 to TRBJ2-7; 8 bases align to TRBD2. Trimming cost V 3 bases and J 0 bases; bases outside gene matches: 13. Germline V lookup: CDR1 LNHDA, CDR2 SQIVND (reference sequence). The CDR3 has 18 residues. The covered CDR3 bases are TGTGCCAGTAGTATTAGCGGGGTCAGGGGTGGAAGCTCCTACGAG. This translates into CASSISGVRGGSSYE. The complete CDR3 sequence is CASSISGVRGGSSYEQYF.

As for this clone: The read stops 3 residues short of the end of the CDR3; the missing end is completed from the germline J gene. This rearrangement joins TRBV20-1 to TRBJ1-1; 7 bases map to TRBD1. There are 17 residues in the CDR3. V was pared by 1 base and J by 0 bases, with 11 bases of the junction left unmatched. Germline CDR1 DFQATT, CDR2 SNEGSKA (reference sequence). CDR3 DNA (partial): TGCAGTGCTAGAGGCTTTAGAGGGGGCGAAATGAACACTGAA. This sequence encodes CSARGFRGGEMNTE. The whole CDR3 region reads CSARGFRGGEMNTEAFF.

Concerning this clone: Read coverage stops 3 residues before the CDR3 terminus; the germline J gene supplies the remainder. The chain links TRBV11-2 to TRBJ2-3; TRBD2 might be the D (5 bases). Trimming took 1 base from V and 6 from J, leaving 14 bases between them. CDR3 length equals 15 residues. CDR1 and CDR2 (germline): SGHAT, FQNNGV. The CDR3 sequence: CASSLVLKGGDTQYF. The covered CDR3 bases are TGTGCCAGCAGCTTAGTCTTAAAAGGCGGGGATACG. Based on the CDR3 plus reference TRBV11-2 and TRBJ2-3, the full variable domain is EAGVAQSPRYKIIEKRQSVAFWCNPISGHATLYWYQQILGQGPKLLIQFQNNGVVDDSQLPKDRFSAERLKGVDSTLKIQPAKLEDSAVYLCASSLVLKGGDTQYFGPGTRLTVL.

On this clone: Coverage ceases 3 residues before the CDR3 finishes, and the germline J gene fills in the end. The rearrangement joins TRBV10-3 to TRBJ1-6, with D perhaps TRBD1 (5 bases). The CDR3 covers 14 residues. The germline V and J ends were trimmed by 5 bases and 7 bases, with 12 bases remaining between them. Germline V gives CDR1 ENHRY, CDR2 SYGVKD. Incomplete CDR3 DNA: TGTGCCATCAGTCCCGACAGTCTCAATTCACCC. Translated: CAISPDSLNSP. In full, the CDR3 reads CAISPDSLNSPLHF.

Of note for this clone: Read sequence stops 3 residues before the CDR3 end, and the germline J gene provides the missing end. The chain couples TRBV20-1 to TRBJ2-5; 7 bases are a match to TRBD1. With V trimmed by 0 bases and J by 7 bases, 5 bases remained unmatched. The length of the CDR3 is 13 residues. Germline V gene sequence: CDR1 DFQATT, CDR2 SNEGSKA (reference sequence). The CDR3 region is CSAREETGWTQYF. The CDR3 bases that were read are TGCAGTGCTAGAGAGGAGACAGGGTGGACC.

As concerns this clone: The CDR3 is cut off 3 residues early in the read; its end comes from the germline J gene. The chain carries TRBV5-1 and TRBJ2-1, with D tentatively TRBD1 (5 bases). This CDR3 has 14 residues. The ends were cut back, 1 base at V and 6 bases at J, with 11 bases in the middle. Germline V gene data show CDR1 as SGHRS and CDR2 as YFSETQ. This CDR3 is CASSLIRQPNEQFF. The sequenced part of the CDR3 DNA is TGCGCCAGCAGCTTGATAAGACAGCCCAATGAG.

On this clone itself: The sequence runs out 3 residues before the end of the CDR3; the remainder is reconstructed from the germline J gene. V is TRBV7-8 and J is TRBJ2-3; 10 bases fit TRBD1. The length of the CDR3 is 17 residues. The germline V gene has CDR1 SGHVS and CDR2 FQNEAQ. The CDR3 region is CASSLNGQGQGNQPQYF. Partial CDR3 DNA: TGTGCCAGCAGCTTAAACGGTCAGGGACAGGGGAATCAGCCG.

Details on this clone: With the read ending 3 residues before the CDR3 end, the germline J gene is used to fill in that end. The chain employs TRBV11-2 and TRBJ2-3, with 8 bases identical to TRBD2. The CDR3 totals 14 residues. Looked up from germline, CDR1 is SGHAT and CDR2 is FQNNGV. The chain's CDR3 is CASSLEGLVETQYF. The CDR3 bases that were read are TGTGCCAGCAGCTTAGAGGGACTAGTAGAGACG.

Remarks on this clone: The read terminates 3 residues before the CDR3 end, so the remaining end is supplied by the germline J gene. Distinct nucleotide sequences in the sample also encode this CDR3. This rearrangement joins TRBV5-6 to TRBJ1-3; 9 bases align to TRBD1. This CDR3 has 14 residues. Germline CDR1 SGHDT, CDR2 YYEEEE. V was clipped by 1 base and J by 8 bases; unmatched bases: 4. CDR3 region: CASSLPDRGDTIYF. Incomplete CDR3 DNA: TGTGCCAGCAGCTTGCCCGACAGGGGGGACACC.

Worth noting for this clone: The CDR3 end falls 3 residues outside the read, so it is completed with the germline J gene. This chain links TRBV19 with TRBJ2-1, with unresolved D. The CDR3 totals 13 residues. Germline CDR1 is LNHDA and CDR2 is SQIVND (reference sequence). Trimming shortened V by 5 bases and J by 9 bases, and 14 bases separated the two germline ends. The CDR3 spells CASSAQGLIEQFF. The covered CDR3 bases are TGTGCCAGTAGTGCCCAAGGTTTGATTGAG.

Turning to this clone: The read is 3 residues too short to cover the CDR3 end, so that end is filled in from the germline J gene. The chain joins TRBV7-9 to TRBJ2-7; 8 nucleotides agree with TRBD1. The CDR3 covers 15 residues. Germline CDR1 and CDR2: SEHNR and FQNEAQ (reference sequence). Trimming removed 4 bases from V and 5 bases from J; junction bases left unmatched: 10. The CDR3 is CASSYRTAQGDEQYF. CDR3 DNA, as far as it was read: TGTGCCAGCAGCTACCGGACCGCACAGGGGGACGAG.

A remark on this clone: The CDR3 extends 3 residues past the end of the read, so its final part is completed from the germline J gene. V usage is TRBV7-3 and J usage is TRBJ2-7; 7 positions agree with TRBD1. The germline gives CDR1 SGHTA, CDR2 FQGTGA. CDR3 length equals 15 residues. The V and J ends lost 4 bases and 3 bases, in that order; junction bases with no gene match: 9. The CDR3 spells CASSSGTDIIYEQYF. The DNA read from the CDR3 is TGTGCCAGCAGCTCAGGGACAGACATAATCTACGAG.

Worth noting for this clone: The missing CDR3 end, 3 residues past where the read stops, is filled in from the germline J gene. The V gene is TRBV12-3 or TRBV12-4, the J gene TRBJ2-4, with 9 bases fitting TRBD1. The CDR3 sequence is 13 residues long. CDR3 amino acids: CASSRGQGALQYF. Incomplete CDR3 DNA: TGTGCCAGCAGCCGGGGACAGGGAGCACTT.